This TCR beta chain was identified in a study of T cell clusters in autoimmune cytopenias. Broader study findings: TRB repertoire shifts in secondary cytopenia and chronic lymphocytic leukemia mostly reflected lymphoma, not autoimmunity. A dominant lymphoma-associated repertoire apparently masked the cluster-lack signature in secondary cytopenia versus chronic lymphocytic leukemia.

One tube held mixed TRB-A and TRB-B primer pools for touch-down PCR. Using the multiplex PCR reads, TCRdb records one entry per CDR3 protein without DNA. The table lists under 7,500 distinct CDR3 sequences. The length of the CDR3 is 15 residues. Germline V lookup: CDR1 SGHTA, CDR2 FQGNSA. TRB amplification used 250 ng of peripheral blood genomic DNA. As concerns this clonotype: The antigen is undetermined.

The sample was also linked to a second study, of T cell repertoires in aging, cancer and after chemotherapy. That study reports: Repeat sampling of healthy donors over several months to years showed clear clonal overlap. Median generation probability rose over the chemotherapy interval in each cancer cohort, suggesting rebound thymic output.

The receptor was isolated from a human donor in good health. The sequencing sample was made of peripheral blood. The gene calls are TRBV7-2 and TRBJ2-7; checking the TCRdb D call of TRBD1 is not possible without DNA. The CDR3 sequence: CASSPPGQGSYEQYF.